This T cell receptor (beta chain) was captured by sequencing in a study of shared clonotypes between healthy human individuals. Study-level background: Samples came from two female and a few male donors aged 18 to 49.

Genomic DNA from unsorted samples was obtained from 70 million to 95 million PBMCs (per sample). A note on this clone: No antigen is known for it. The junction and the germline gene differ at one end; a read error may be behind it.

Generated by immunoSEQ multiplex PCR, the TCRdb table keeps only in-frame clones and is missing some. The data show about 480,000 clones, about 79% seen once. CDR3 length: 15 amino acids. Germline lookup yields CDR1 SGDLS and CDR2 YYNGEE. General study results and limits: Sharing of clonotypes among donors was expected to vary with sequencing depth.

The chain employs TRBV9 and TRBJ1-3; TRBD1 matches at 9 bases. Sequencing used PBMCs. This receptor was obtained from a woman between 40 and 55 years old in good health. Some clones in this sample may be carry-over from other donors' samples. The chain's CDR3 is CASGVETGGRNTIYF. CDR3 in DNA: TGTGCCAGCGGCGTAGAAACAGGGGGCCGAAACACCATATATTTT.